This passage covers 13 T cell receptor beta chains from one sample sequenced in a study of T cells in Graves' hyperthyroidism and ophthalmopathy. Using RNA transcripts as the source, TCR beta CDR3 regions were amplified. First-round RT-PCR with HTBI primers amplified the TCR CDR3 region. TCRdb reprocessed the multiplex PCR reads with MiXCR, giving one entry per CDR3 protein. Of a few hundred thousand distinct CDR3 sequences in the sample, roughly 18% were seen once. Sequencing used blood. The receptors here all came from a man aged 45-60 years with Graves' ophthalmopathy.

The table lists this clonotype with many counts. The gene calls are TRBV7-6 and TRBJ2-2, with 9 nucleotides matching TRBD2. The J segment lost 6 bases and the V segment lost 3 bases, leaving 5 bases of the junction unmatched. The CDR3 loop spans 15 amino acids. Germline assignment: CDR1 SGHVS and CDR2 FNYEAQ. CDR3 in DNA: TGTGCCAGCAGCTTGGCGGGAGGGCCAGCCGGGGAGCTGTTTTTT. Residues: CASSLAGGPAGELFF.

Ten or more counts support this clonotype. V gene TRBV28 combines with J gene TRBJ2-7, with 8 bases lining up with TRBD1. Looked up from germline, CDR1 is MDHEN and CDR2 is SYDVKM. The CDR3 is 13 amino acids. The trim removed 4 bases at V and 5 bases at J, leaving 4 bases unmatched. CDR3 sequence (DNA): TGTGCCAGCAGTTACGCAGGGGGCCACGAGCAGTACTTC. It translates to CASSYAGGHEQYF.

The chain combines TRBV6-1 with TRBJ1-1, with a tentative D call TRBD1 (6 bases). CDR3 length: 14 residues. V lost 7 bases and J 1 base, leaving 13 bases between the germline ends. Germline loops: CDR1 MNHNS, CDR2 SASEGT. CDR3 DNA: TGTGCCAGCACACGAGGGGACAAGAACACTGAAGCTTTCTTT. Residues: CASTRGDKNTEAFF.

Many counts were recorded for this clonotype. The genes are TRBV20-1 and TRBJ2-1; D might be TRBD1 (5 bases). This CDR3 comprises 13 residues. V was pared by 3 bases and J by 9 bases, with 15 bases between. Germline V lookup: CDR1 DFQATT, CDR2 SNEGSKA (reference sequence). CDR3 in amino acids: CSASQGRYTEQFF. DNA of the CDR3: TGCAGTGCTAGTCAGGGTCGATATACTGAGCAGTTCTTC.

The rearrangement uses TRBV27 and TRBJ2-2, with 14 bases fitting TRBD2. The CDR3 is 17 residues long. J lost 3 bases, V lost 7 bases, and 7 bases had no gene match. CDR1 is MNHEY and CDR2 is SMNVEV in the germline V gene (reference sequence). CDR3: CASTGTSGRGYTGELFF. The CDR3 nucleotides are TGTGCCAGCACCGGGACTAGCGGGAGAGGGTACACCGGGGAGCTGTTTTTT.

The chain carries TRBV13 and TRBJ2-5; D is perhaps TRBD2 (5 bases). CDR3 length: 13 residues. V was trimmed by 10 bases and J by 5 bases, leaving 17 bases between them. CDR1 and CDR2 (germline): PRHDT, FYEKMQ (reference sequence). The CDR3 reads CAIGPAGRETQYF. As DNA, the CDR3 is TGTGCCATCGGCCCGGCGGGTCGTGAGACCCAGTACTTC.

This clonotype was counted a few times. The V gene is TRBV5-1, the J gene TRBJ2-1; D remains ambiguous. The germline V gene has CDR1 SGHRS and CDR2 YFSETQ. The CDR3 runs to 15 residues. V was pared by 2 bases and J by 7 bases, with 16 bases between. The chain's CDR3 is CASSFFSSEPNEQFF. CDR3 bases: TGCGCCAGCAGCTTTTTTTCATCGGAGCCTAATGAGCAGTTCTTC.

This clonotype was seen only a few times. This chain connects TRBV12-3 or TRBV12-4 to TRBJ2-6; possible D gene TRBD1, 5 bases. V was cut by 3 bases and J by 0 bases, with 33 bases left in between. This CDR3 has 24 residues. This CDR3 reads CASSLRQLLSRNLTHFSGANVLTF. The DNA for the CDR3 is TGTGCCAGCAGTTTGCGACAGCTCCTTTCGCGCAACCTTACCCATTTCTCTGGGGCCAACGTCCTGACTTTC.

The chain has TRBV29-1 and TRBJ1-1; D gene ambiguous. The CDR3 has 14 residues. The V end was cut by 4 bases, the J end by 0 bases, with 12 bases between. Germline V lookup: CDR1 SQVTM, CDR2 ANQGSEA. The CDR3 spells CSVVSLSMNTEAFF. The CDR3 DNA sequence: TGCAGCGTTGTATCGCTGAGCATGAACACTGAAGCTTTCTTT.

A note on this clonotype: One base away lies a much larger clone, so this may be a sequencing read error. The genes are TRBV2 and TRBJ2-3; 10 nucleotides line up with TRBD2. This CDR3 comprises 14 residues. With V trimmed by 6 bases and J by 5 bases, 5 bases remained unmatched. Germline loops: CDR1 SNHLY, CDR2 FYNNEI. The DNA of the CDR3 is TGTGCCAGCAGAGTCGCTAGCGGGAGAGATACGCAGTATTTT. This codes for CASRVASGRDTQYF.

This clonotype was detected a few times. CDR3 region: CASRGAVGSYEQYF. The DNA for the CDR3 is TGTGCCAGCAGGGGGGCCGTGGGGAGCTACGAGCAGTACTTC. The chain has TRBV6-1 and TRBJ2-7; possible D gene TRBD1, 6 bases. CDR1 MNHNS and CDR2 SASEGT come from the germline V gene. Trimming shortened V by 6 bases and J by 3 bases, and 15 bases separated the two germline ends. CDR3 size: 14 residues.

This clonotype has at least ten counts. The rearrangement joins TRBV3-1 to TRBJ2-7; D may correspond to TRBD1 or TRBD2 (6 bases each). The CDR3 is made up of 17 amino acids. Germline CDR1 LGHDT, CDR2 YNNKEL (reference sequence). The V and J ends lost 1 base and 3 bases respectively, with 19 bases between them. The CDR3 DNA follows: TGTGCCAGCAGCCAAGGAGGGGGAACTAGCAGAAACTACGAGCAGTACTTC. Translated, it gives CASSQGGGTSRNYEQYF.

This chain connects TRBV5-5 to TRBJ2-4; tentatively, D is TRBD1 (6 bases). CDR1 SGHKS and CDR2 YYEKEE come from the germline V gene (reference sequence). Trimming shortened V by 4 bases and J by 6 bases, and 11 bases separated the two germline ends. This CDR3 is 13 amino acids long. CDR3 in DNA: TGTGCCAGCAGCACCCGGACAGCAAACATTCAGTACTTC. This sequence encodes CASSTRTANIQYF.